In its sample, the clone carrying this T cell receptor (beta chain) was seen once. The assay was immunoSEQ multiplex PCR, and TCRdb's table has in-frame clones only and misses some. This table has tens of thousands of clones, roughly 77% appearing once. The data belong to a study of blood T cell repertoires in COVID-19. About the research overall: Specimens from acute and convalescent COVID-19 originated in the United States, Italy and Spain. The analysed material was cDNA or gDNA that came from T cells, B-cell-depleted T cells, or PBMCs.

The CDR3 length is 13 residues. The V gene's germline CDR1 is KGHDR and CDR2 SFDVKD. V lost 7 bases to trimming and J lost 5 bases, with 13 bases between them. The specimen was peripheral blood. This clonotype was sampled from a human donor in a cohort sampled during active COVID-19. This chain joins TRBV24-1 and TRBJ2-5, with a weak D call TRBD2 (6 bases). CDR3 DNA sequence: TGTGCCACCAGCGCGGGGAGTTTTGAGACCCAGTACTTC. Its protein is CATSAGSFETQYF.